This T cell receptor beta chain appears in the sequencing data of a study of CD8 T cells in ankylosing spondylitis. V was clipped by 6 bases and J by 4 bases; unmatched bases: 7. Germline assignment: CDR1 DFQATT and CDR2 SNEGSKA (reference sequence). The CDR3 contains 13 residues. The study's findings and limits: Blood from ankylosing spondylitis patients appeared to carry a characteristic roughly 8-variant TCR beta motif.

TCRdb re-called the 5' RACE reads with MiXCR, one entry per CDR3 protein. The table lists approximately 520,000 distinct CDR3 sequences, about 5.4% of them singletons. This clonotype was seen many times. What it binds is not known. This chain uses TRBV20-1 with TRBJ2-3; the match to TRBD2 covers 7 bases. The sequence was obtained from a male donor with ankylosing spondylitis. The sequenced material came from blood, either unsorted or a sorted T cell fraction (not recorded which). The CDR3 bases are TGCAGTGCCCTGGGAGGGTCCGCAGATACGCAGTATTTT. Its protein product is CSALGGSADTQYF.